The rows below give T cell receptor beta chains drawn from one sample of a study of CD8+ T cells in alopecia areata. Method: immunoSEQ multiplex PCR; TCRdb's copy keeps in-frame clones and lacks some. The table has roughly 150,000 clones, about 54% seen once; the top ten hold about 4.3%. The sample comprised CD4+ T cells sorted from blood. The receptors originated from a human donor in good health. The CDR3 runs from the conserved cysteine through the conserved F or W. The order of the fields is J gene, clone size, V gene, D gene, CDR3 DNA, CDR3 protein. D genes are given only for firm matches. For some rows the clone size is stated as once, few or many, or as a class when expanded; others skip it.

J: TRBJ2-1
size: -
V: TRBV10-3
D: TRBD1
DNA: TGTGCCATCAGTGAGTTCTCCGGGACAGGGAGAAAAAATGAGCAGTTCTTC
CDR3: CAISEFSGTGRKNEQFF

J: TRBJ2-3
size: -
V: TRBV27
D: -
DNA: TGTGCCAGCAGTTTATCGAGGGGGAGTGCAGATACGCAGTATTTT
CDR3: CASSLSRGSADTQYF

J: TRBJ2-7
size: -
V: TRBV27
D: TRBD1
DNA: TGTGCCAGCAGGGAAAGGGGGCGGCTCTACGAGCAGTACTTC
CDR3: CASRERGRLYEQYF

J: TRBJ2-1
size: -
V: TRBV28
D: -
DNA: TGTGCCAGCAGTACTCGTCGGGAGCAGTTCTTC
CDR3: CASSTRREQFF

J: TRBJ2-1
size: -
V: TRBV5-1
D: TRBD1
DNA: TGCGCCAGCAGCTTGTGGGGCGACAGGGGGAATGAGCAGTTCTTC
CDR3: CASSLWGDRGNEQFF

J: TRBJ1-1
size: once
V: TRBV29-1
D: -
DNA: TGCAGCGTTCAGGATACGAACACTGAAGCTTTCTTT
CDR3: CSVQDTNTEAFF

J: TRBJ2-7
size: -
V: TRBV6-1
D: TRBD1
DNA: TGTGCCAGCAGGCCCGACAGGGGGAATTACGAGCAGTACTTC
CDR3: CASRPDRGNYEQYF

J: TRBJ2-5
size: -
V: TRBV5-4
D: -
DNA: TGTGCCAGCAAGAAACAGTACCAAGAGACCCAGTACTTC
CDR3: CASKKQYQETQYF

J: TRBJ2-3
size: -
V: TRBV29-1
D: TRBD2
DNA: TGCAGCGTTGCCGGACTAGCGGGAGGACCAGATACGCAGTATTTT
CDR3: CSVAGLAGGPDTQYF

J: TRBJ2-2
size: -
V: TRBV5-4
D: -
DNA: TGTGCCACCACCCGGCGGGACACCGGGGAGCTGTTTTTT
CDR3: CATTRRDTGELFF

J: TRBJ2-6
size: few
V: TRBV7-8
D: -
DNA: TGTGCCAGCAGCCACGCCTCGGGGTCTGGGGCCAACGTCCTGACTTTC
CDR3: CASSHASGSGANVLTF

J: TRBJ2-1
size: once
V: TRBV28
D: -
DNA: TGTGCCAGCACCACCGCCAGAGCGCAGTTCTTC
CDR3: CASTTARAQFF

J: TRBJ2-1
size: few
V: TRBV30
D: -
DNA: TGTGCCTGGAGTGGCTGGGGGGACAATGAGCAGTTCTTC
CDR3: CAWSGWGDNEQFF

J: TRBJ1-2
size: -
V: TRBV2
D: -
DNA: TGTGCCGGCACAGGGAGTCTTAACTATGGCTACACCTTC
CDR3: CAGTGSLNYGYTF

J: TRBJ1-2
size: -
V: TRBV9
D: -
DNA: TGTGCCAGCAGCCTCGACACCTATGGCTACACCTTC
CDR3: CASSLDTYGYTF

J: TRBJ2-7
size: once
V: TRBV9
D: TRBD2
DNA: TGTGCCAGCAGCGTAGACATAGCGGGAGTCAACGAGCAGTACTTC
CDR3: CASSVDIAGVNEQYF

J: TRBJ2-5
size: few
V: TRBV11-2
D: -
DNA: TGTGCCAGCAGCCCCTCCCGAGCGGCGGGTATTGAGACCCAGTACTTC
CDR3: CASSPSRAAGIETQYF

J: TRBJ1-5
size: -
V: TRBV25-1
D: -
DNA: TGTGCCAGCAGTGAATCCGGGTATAGCAATCAGCCCCAGCATTTT
CDR3: CASSESGYSNQPQHF

J: TRBJ1-5
size: few
V: TRBV29-1
D: TRBD1
DNA: TGCAGCGCCCGGGGGACAGGGAGCAATCAGCCCCAGCATTTT
CDR3: CSARGTGSNQPQHF

J: TRBJ2-5
size: -
V: TRBV7-9
D: -
DNA: TGTGCCAGCAGCCGCCCCGGAGATCCGAAGACCCAGTACTTC
CDR3: CASSRPGDPKTQYF

J: TRBJ2-7
size: -
V: TRBV25-1
D: -
DNA: TGTGCCAGCAGTGAATGGGGGGCTCAAAAGGGCGAGCAGTACTTC
CDR3: CASSEWGAQKGEQYF

J: TRBJ1-1
size: many
V: TRBV9
D: -
DNA: TGTGCCAGCAGCTTCCAAGTAGAGAACACTGAAGCTTTCTTT
CDR3: CASSFQVENTEAFF

J: TRBJ2-7
size: once
V: TRBV7-6
D: TRBD1
DNA: TGTGCCAGCAGCCCCCGGGACAGAAGCTCCTACGAGCAGTACTTC
CDR3: CASSPRDRSSYEQYF

J: TRBJ2-7
size: -
V: TRBV27
D: -
DNA: TGTGCCAGGTTGGTGCTACGTCGGCAGTACTTC
CDR3: CARLVLRRQYF

J: TRBJ2-1
size: -
V: TRBV5-1
D: -
DNA: TGCGCCAGCAGCTCCGGGACGGTTGAGCAGTTCTTC
CDR3: CASSSGTVEQFF

J: TRBJ2-6
size: few
V: TRBV29-1
D: -
DNA: TGCAGCGTTTCCCAAACGGGGGCGAGGGGGGCCAACGTCCTGACTTTC
CDR3: CSVSQTGARGANVLTF

J: TRBJ2-3
size: -
V: TRBV30
D: -
DNA: TGTGCCTGGAGTGTGGCCCTACCACAGATGGATACGCAGTATTTT
CDR3: CAWSVALPQMDTQYF

J: TRBJ1-2
size: -
V: TRBV9
D: -
DNA: TGTGCCAGCAATTCCCGAATGGGGGGGAACTATGGCTACACCTTC
CDR3: CASNSRMGGNYGYTF

J: TRBJ2-2
size: -
V: TRBV30
D: TRBD2
DNA: TGTGCCTGGAGTTCTAGCGGATTCACCGGGGAGCTGTTTTTT
CDR3: CAWSSSGFTGELFF

J: TRBJ2-7
size: few
V: TRBV29-1
D: TRBD1
DNA: TGCAGCGAGACCCGGGACAGGGGCCACGAGCAGTACTTC
CDR3: CSETRDRGHEQYF

J: TRBJ2-5
size: -
V: TRBV6-1
D: TRBD1
DNA: TGTGCCAGCACGCAGGACAGGGGAGAGACCCAGTACTTC
CDR3: CASTQDRGETQYF

J: TRBJ2-1
size: -
V: TRBV29-1
D: TRBD2
DNA: TGCAGCACTGGGGGTGAGGGAGGGCTTTACAATGAGCAGTTCTTC
CDR3: CSTGGEGGLYNEQFF

J: TRBJ1-5
size: few
V: TRBV30
D: TRBD1
DNA: TGTGCCTGGAGTGCCATCGACAGGGACAATCAGCCCCAGCATTTT
CDR3: CAWSAIDRDNQPQHF

J: TRBJ1-5
size: few
V: TRBV5-6
D: -
DNA: TGTGCCAGCAGCTTGTACGGGACTAGCAATCAGCCCCAGCATTTT
CDR3: CASSLYGTSNQPQHF

J: TRBJ2-1
size: -
V: TRBV2
D: TRBD2
DNA: TGTGCCAGCAGTGAACGCGGGAGGGGTTTTAGTGAGCAGTTCTTC
CDR3: CASSERGRGFSEQFF

J: TRBJ1-2
size: -
V: TRBV6-6
D: TRBD1
DNA: TGTGCCAGCAGTCAGGGGACAGGGGGCTTTGGCTACACCTTC
CDR3: CASSQGTGGFGYTF

J: TRBJ2-2
size: -
V: TRBV5-4
D: -
DNA: TGTGCCAGCAGCTTACGGACGAACACCGGGGAGCTGTTTTTT
CDR3: CASSLRTNTGELFF

J: TRBJ1-1
size: -
V: TRBV29-1
D: -
DNA: TGCAGCGGCAACCGGGACACCACTGAAGCTTTCTTT
CDR3: CSGNRDTTEAFF

J: TRBJ2-7
size: few
V: TRBV19
D: -
DNA: TGTGCCAGTAGTTCCCAGGGACGGATCTACGAGCAGTACTTC
CDR3: CASSSQGRIYEQYF

J: TRBJ1-1
size: -
V: TRBV4-2
D: -
DNA: TGTGCCAGCAGCCAAGTGCGGGGGGCAGGCACTGAAGCTTTCTTT
CDR3: CASSQVRGAGTEAFF

J: TRBJ2-2
size: few
V: TRBV29-1
D: TRBD2
DNA: TGCAGCGTTCCCCGGGAGGGCGGGAGATCGAACACCGGGGAGCTGTTTTTT
CDR3: CSVPREGGRSNTGELFF

J: TRBJ1-1
size: once
V: TRBV5-1
D: -
DNA: TGCGCCAGCAGCCAACGTCCCGGGACTTTTTCGGGTACTGAAGCTTTCTTT
CDR3: CASSQRPGTFSGTEAFF

J: TRBJ2-4
size: few
V: TRBV29-1
D: TRBD2
DNA: TGCAGCGCCTGGACTAGCGGATCCAAAAACATTCAGTACTTC
CDR3: CSAWTSGSKNIQYF

J: TRBJ1-2
size: -
V: TRBV29-1
D: -
DNA: TGCAGCGTTGTAGGGGGGCGAGGCATTTTCTATGGCTACACCTTC
CDR3: CSVVGGRGIFYGYTF

J: TRBJ2-3
size: few
V: TRBV29-1
D: TRBD2
DNA: TGCAGCGCTCCGGGACTAGGCACAGATACGCAGTATTTT
CDR3: CSAPGLGTDTQYF

J: TRBJ1-4
size: once
V: TRBV30
D: -
DNA: TGTGCCTGGAGGAGGCTGTCAGGGGCCCGAAATGAAAAACTGTTTTTT
CDR3: CAWRRLSGARNEKLFF

J: TRBJ1-2
size: -
V: TRBV27
D: -
DNA: TGTGCCAGCACGCTCGTGGGGGGGGAATCTAACTATGGCTACACCTTC
CDR3: CASTLVGGESNYGYTF

J: TRBJ2-3
size: -
V: TRBV11-2
D: TRBD1
DNA: TGTGCCAGCAGCCAAACAGGGGGCGGTACGCAGTATTTT
CDR3: CASSQTGGGTQYF

J: TRBJ2-3
size: -
V: TRBV5-1
D: TRBD2
DNA: TGCGCCAGCAGCGCAATGGGACTAGCGGGAAGTACGAGAAGCACAGATACGCAGTATTTT
CDR3: CASSAMGLAGSTRSTDTQYF

J: TRBJ2-4
size: -
V: TRBV2
D: -
DNA: TGTGCCAGCGCTCCCCGCGGCAGGGGCGACCAAAACATTCAGTACTTC
CDR3: CASAPRGRGDQNIQYF

J: TRBJ2-3
size: few
V: TRBV20-1
D: -
DNA: TGCAGTGCTAGAGTTGGCCCCGCGCAGTATTTT
CDR3: CSARVGPAQYF

J: TRBJ1-5
size: -
V: TRBV27
D: -
DNA: TGTGCCAGCAGTTTAGGAGGGGCCTATTATCAGCCCCAGCATTTT
CDR3: CASSLGGAYYQPQHF

J: TRBJ2-5
size: few
V: TRBV28
D: TRBD2
DNA: TGTGCCAGCAGTCCCCGCGGACTAGCGGGAGTTGAGACCCAGTACTTC
CDR3: CASSPRGLAGVETQYF

J: TRBJ1-1
size: few
V: TRBV29-1
D: TRBD1
DNA: TGCAGCGTCAGGGGGACCTTGAACACTGAAGCTTTCTTT
CDR3: CSVRGTLNTEAFF

J: TRBJ2-1
size: -
V: TRBV7-2
D: -
DNA: TGTGCCAGCAGCTTAGTTCGGCCGGTCGATGAGCAGTTCTTC
CDR3: CASSLVRPVDEQFF

J: TRBJ2-3
size: -
V: TRBV6-6
D: -
DNA: TGTGCCAGCACCAAAATACTACACACAGATACGCAGTATTTT
CDR3: CASTKILHTDTQYF